This is a list of T cell receptor beta chains from one sample in a study of blood T cell repertoires in COVID-19. Sequencing used immunoSEQ multiplex PCR; TCRdb keeps in-frame clones, though not all of them. The repertoire consists of more than 35,000 clones, with about 88% occurring once and the leading ten covering approximately 32%. Sequenced input: peripheral blood. The receptors here all came from a man aged 65-85 years with active COVID-19. CDR3s include the opening cysteine and the closing phenylalanine or tryptophan. A D gene is named only where the DNA matches it firmly. Size tells how often a clone was seen (once, few, many) or the class of an expanded clone, and some rows leave it out.

TRBV25-1	TRBD1	-	TRBJ1-1	TGTGCCAGCAGAGACAGGGGAACTGAAGCTTTCTTT	CASRDRGTEAFF
TRBV6-2/TRBV6-3	TRBD2	-	TRBJ2-1	TGTGCCAGCAGTTACTCGAGAAGACTAGCGGGAGAGAGTTTCAATGAGCAGTTCTTC	CASSYSRRLAGESFNEQFF
TRBV18	TRBD1	-	TRBJ2-7	TGTGCCAGCTCACCCGGGACAGGGTCGGCCGAGCAGTACTTC	CASSPGTGSAEQYF
TRBV3-1/TRBV3-2	-	-	TRBJ2-7	TGTGCCAGCAGCCAAGCAAGGGGTAGTCAGTACTTC	CASSQARGSQYF
TRBV6-4	TRBD2	-	TRBJ2-1	TGTGCCAGCAAAGTGGAGGCGGGGGGGCATGAGCAGTTCTTC	CASKVEAGGHEQFF
TRBV7-7	TRBD1	-	TRBJ2-5	TGTGCTAGCAGCTTGGGGACAGGGAGGGGGCAAGAGACCCAGTACTTC	CASSLGTGRGQETQYF
TRBV7-9	TRBD2	once	TRBJ2-7	TGTGCCAGCAGCTCGGCTAGCGGGAGTGGGTTCGAGCAGTACTTC	CASSSASGSGFEQYF
TRBV27	TRBD2	-	TRBJ2-7	TGTGCCAGCAGTCCCCGACTAGCAGGCGCCTACGAGCAGTACTTC	CASSPRLAGAYEQYF
TRBV6-2/TRBV6-3	-	-	TRBJ2-5	TGTGCCAGCAGCCCCCGACAGTCCCTCGGAGAGACCCAGTACTTC	CASSPRQSLGETQYF
TRBV7-8	-	-	TRBJ2-7	TGTGCCAGCAGCGAAGACTTGCCGGGGGACGAGCAGTACTTC	CASSEDLPGDEQYF
TRBV2	-	-	TRBJ1-4	TGTGCCAGCAGTGAAGGCGCAGGGTTTAATGAAAAACTGTTTTTT	CASSEGAGFNEKLFF
TRBV19	TRBD1	-	TRBJ1-6	TGTGCCAGTCGAGACGGGACCGGGACAGATAATTCACCCCTCCACTTT	CASRDGTGTDNSPLHF
TRBV10-3	TRBD2	-	TRBJ2-1	TGTGCCATCAGTGCCTCCCAGGCGGGGGGCAACGAGCAGTTCTTC	CAISASQAGGNEQFF
TRBV5-4	TRBD2	once	TRBJ2-6	TGTGCCAGCAGCTCCCGACTAGCGGGGGCTGGGGCCAACGTCCTGACTTTC	CASSSRLAGAGANVLTF
TRBV15	TRBD1	-	TRBJ2-3	TGTGCCACCAGCCGGGACAGGGGGCCAATTGTTACAGATACGCAGTATTTT	CATSRDRGPIVTDTQYF
TRBV18	TRBD1	-	TRBJ1-1	TGTGCCAGCTCACAGGACAGGAAGAACACTGAAGCTTTCTTT	CASSQDRKNTEAFF
TRBV7-9	-	-	TRBJ2-5	TGTGCCAGCAGCTTAACCAGGTTCGGCCAAGAGACCCAGTACTTC	CASSLTRFGQETQYF
TRBV7-9	-	-	TRBJ1-1	TGTGCCAGCAGCTTACCGGGAGGGGACACTGAAGCTTTCTTT	CASSLPGGDTEAFF
TRBV11-2	TRBD1	-	TRBJ1-2	TGTGCCAGCAGCTTTTCCAGGACAGGATACTATGGCTACACCTTC	CASSFSRTGYYGYTF
TRBV5-1	-	-	TRBJ2-7	TGCGCCAGCAGCTTGGCGGGGGATCTCTCCTATCAGCAGTACTTC	CASSLAGDLSYQQYF
TRBV19	-	-	TRBJ1-1	TGTGCCAGTATTCGGTCAGCCTATGGGCCTCCCACTGAAGCTTTCTTT	CASIRSAYGPPTEAFF
TRBV7-2	TRBD1	few	TRBJ2-5	TGTGCCAGCAGCCTCGGGACAGGGGAGACCCAGTACTTC	CASSLGTGETQYF
TRBV28	-	once	TRBJ1-4	TGTGCCAGCAGTCCGATCGGTGCGGCTAATGAAAAACTGTTTTTT	CASSPIGAANEKLFF
TRBV24-1	-	-	TRBJ2-1	TGTGCCACCAGTCACATAACGGGAGAGCAGTTCTTC	CATSHITGEQFF
TRBV11-3	TRBD2	-	TRBJ2-1	TGTGCCAGCAGCCCGTCCCCACTAGCGGGAGGTCTATACAATGAGCAGTTCTTC	CASSPSPLAGGLYNEQFF
TRBV6-1	-	-	TRBJ2-3	TGTGCCAGCAGTGAAGTCTTTGGGGGCCGCACAGATACGCAGTATTTT	CASSEVFGGRTDTQYF
TRBV5-1	-	-	TRBJ1-1	TGCGCCAGCAGCTTGGCCGCAACCGCGGACACTGAAGCTTTCTTT	CASSLAATADTEAFF
TRBV7-9	TRBD2	-	TRBJ2-5	TGTGCCAGCAGCTGGGGGGGACGGACCCAGTACTTC	CASSWGGRTQYF
TRBV7-8	-	once	TRBJ1-5	TGTGCCAGCAGCTTAGAGTTAGAGTGGCAGCCCCAGCATTTT	CASSLELEWQPQHF
TRBV10-3	TRBD1	-	TRBJ2-7	TGTGCCACCGGACAGGGGGTCGAGCAGTACTTC	CATGQGVEQYF
TRBV6-6	-	-	TRBJ1-3	TGTGCCAGCAGTCCCCAAGGGAGATCTGGAAACACCATATATTTT	CASSPQGRSGNTIYF
TRBV14	-	-	TRBJ2-7	TGTGCCAGCAGCTGGGCCACAGCCTACGAGCAGTACTTC	CASSWATAYEQYF
TRBV7-2	TRBD1	-	TRBJ1-3	TGTGCCAGCAGACGCAGGGGGTCTGGAAACACCATATATTTT	CASRRRGSGNTIYF
TRBV7-2	-	-	TRBJ2-3	TGTGCCAGCAGCAAGGTGGGAGTTGGCACAGATACGCAGTATTTT	CASSKVGVGTDTQYF
TRBV14	TRBD2	-	TRBJ2-5	TGTGCCAGCAGCTGGGGAAAGGGACTAGCGGGGAGAGAGACCCAGTACTTC	CASSWGKGLAGRETQYF
TRBV5-6	-	-	TRBJ2-5	TGTGCCAGCAGCTTGGTGTCAGGGCTCGGGGAGACCCAGTACTTC	CASSLVSGLGETQYF
TRBV27	-	-	TRBJ2-5	TGTGCCAGCAGTCCAACCGCGACTGGACAAGAGACCCAGTACTTC	CASSPTATGQETQYF
TRBV19	TRBD1	-	TRBJ2-7	TGTGCCAGTAGTATCCTGGGACAGACCTACGAGCAGTACTTC	CASSILGQTYEQYF
TRBV28	TRBD2	-	TRBJ2-1	TGTGCCAGCAGTTTACCTAGCGGGGGGGTCCAGTTCTTC	CASSLPSGGVQFF
TRBV6-5	-	-	TRBJ1-5	TGTGCCAGCCGGGGGGGCGCGGGGGGTCAGCCCCAGCATTTT	CASRGGAGGQPQHF
TRBV6-2/TRBV6-3	-	-	TRBJ2-7	TGTGCCAGCAGTTACCTAGCTTACGAGCAGTACTTC	CASSYLAYEQYF
TRBV28	-	-	TRBJ1-3	TGTGCCAGCAGTCCAGGGTCTGGAAACACCATATATTTT	CASSPGSGNTIYF
TRBV4-3	-	once	TRBJ2-7	TGCGCCAGCAGCCAAGACAGGGGAACGAACTACGAGCAGTACTTC	CASSQDRGTNYEQYF
TRBV2	-	-	TRBJ2-6	TGTGCCAGCAGGGAAGAACAGGTGCCTGGGGCCAACGTCCTGACTTTC	CASREEQVPGANVLTF
TRBV28	-	-	TRBJ1-6	TGTGCCAGCAGCCTTATGCAGTATTCACCCCTCCACTTT	CASSLMQYSPLHF
TRBV24-1	TRBD2	-	TRBJ2-3	TGTGCCACCAGCCAGACTAGCGGGGCCCCCAGCACAGATACGCAGTATTTT	CATSQTSGAPSTDTQYF
TRBV5-6	-	-	TRBJ2-3	TGTGCCAGCAGCTTGCCGGGGGGCGGTCCGGCAGATACGCAGTATTTT	CASSLPGGGPADTQYF
TRBV2	TRBD2	-	TRBJ2-5	TGTGCCAGCAGGGATGGACTAGCGGGGGAGACCCAGTACTTC	CASRDGLAGETQYF